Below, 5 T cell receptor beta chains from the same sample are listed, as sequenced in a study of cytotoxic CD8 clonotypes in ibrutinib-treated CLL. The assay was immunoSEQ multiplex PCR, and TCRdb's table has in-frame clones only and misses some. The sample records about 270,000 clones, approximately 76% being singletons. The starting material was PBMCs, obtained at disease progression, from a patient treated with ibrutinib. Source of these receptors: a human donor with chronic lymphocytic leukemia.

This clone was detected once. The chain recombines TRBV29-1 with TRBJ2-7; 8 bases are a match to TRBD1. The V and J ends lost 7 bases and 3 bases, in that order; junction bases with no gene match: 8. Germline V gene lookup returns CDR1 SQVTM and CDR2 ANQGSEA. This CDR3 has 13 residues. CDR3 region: CSARTGKVYEQYF. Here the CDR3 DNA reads TGCAGCGCTAGGACAGGGAAGGTCTACGAGCAGTACTTC.

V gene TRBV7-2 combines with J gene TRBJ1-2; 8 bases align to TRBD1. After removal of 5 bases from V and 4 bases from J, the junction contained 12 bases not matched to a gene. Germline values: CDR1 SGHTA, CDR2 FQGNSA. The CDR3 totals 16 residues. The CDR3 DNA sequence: TGTGCCAGCAGCCCTCAAACGGACAGGGTCGGCTATGGCTACACCTTC. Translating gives CASSPQTDRVGYGYTF. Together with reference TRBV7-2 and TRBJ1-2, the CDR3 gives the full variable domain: GAGVSQSPSNKVTEKGKDVELRCDPISGHTALYWYRQSLGQGLEFLIYFQGNSAPDKSGLPSDRFSAERTGGSVSTLTIQRTQQEDSAVYLCASSPQTDRVGYGYTFGSGTRLTVV.

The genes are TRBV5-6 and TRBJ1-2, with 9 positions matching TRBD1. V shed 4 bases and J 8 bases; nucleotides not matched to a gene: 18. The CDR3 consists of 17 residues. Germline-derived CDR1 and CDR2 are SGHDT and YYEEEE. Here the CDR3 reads CASSPDLPGQGIVGYTF. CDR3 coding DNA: TGTGCCAGCAGCCCGGACCTACCGGGACAGGGAATAGTGGGCTACACCTTC.

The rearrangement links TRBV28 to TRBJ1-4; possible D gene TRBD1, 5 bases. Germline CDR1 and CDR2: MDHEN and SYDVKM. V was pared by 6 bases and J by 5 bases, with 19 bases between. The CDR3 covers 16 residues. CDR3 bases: TGTGCCAGCAGGTTAATAGGGGCGCCTAAAAATGAAAAACTGTTTTTT. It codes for CASRLIGAPKNEKLFF. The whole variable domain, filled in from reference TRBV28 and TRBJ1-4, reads DVKVTQSSRYLVKRTGEKVFLECVQDMDHENMFWYRQDPGLGLRLIYFSYDVKMKEKGDIPEGYSVSREKKERFSLILESASTNQTSMYLCASRLIGAPKNEKLFFGSGTQLSVL.

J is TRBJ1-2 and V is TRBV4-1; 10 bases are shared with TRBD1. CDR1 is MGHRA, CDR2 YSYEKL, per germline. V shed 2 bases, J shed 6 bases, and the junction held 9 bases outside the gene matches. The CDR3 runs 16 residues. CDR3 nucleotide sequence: TGCGCCAGCAGCCAAATATGGGACAGGGGATTCCATGGCTACACCTTC. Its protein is CASSQIWDRGFHGYTF.